The next 11 T cell receptor beta chains were all read from a single sample in a study of T-cell reconstitution after alpha-beta-depleted transplantation in children. Unique molecular identifiers were incorporated when the TCRbeta library was constructed. Each CDR3 protein gets one entry after TCRdb re-called the PCR reads with MiXCR. Among about half a million distinct CDR3 sequences listed, roughly an eighth were seen once. Sequenced material: PBMCs from the stem cell graft donor, taken from the stem cell graft. These receptors all stem from a human donor who donated a stem cell graft to a child with combined immunodeficiency.

This clonotype has at least ten counts. The rearrangement links TRBV7-2 to TRBJ2-7, with 9 nucleotides matching TRBD1. With V trimmed by 1 base and J by 4 bases, 5 bases remained unmatched. The CDR3 runs to 15 residues. The germline gives CDR1 SGHTA, CDR2 FQGNSA. CDR3 in DNA: TGTGCCAGCAGCTTAGGGGGACAGGGAGTTTACGAGCAGTACTTC. It specifies CASSLGGQGVYEQYF. Filled out from reference TRBV7-2 and TRBJ2-7, the complete variable domain reads GAGVSQSPSNKVTEKGKDVELRCDPISGHTALYWYRQSLGQGLEFLIYFQGNSAPDKSGLPSDRFSAERTGGSVSTLTIQRTQQEDSAVYLCASSLGGQGVYEQYFGPGTRLTVT.

J is TRBJ2-1 and V is TRBV2; D may correspond to TRBD1 or TRBD2 (5 bases each). V lost 6 bases, J lost 4 bases, and 13 bases lay in between. Germline CDR1 reads SNHLY; CDR2 reads FYNNEI. The length of the CDR3 is 14 residues. Here the CDR3 reads CASSATGTYNEQFF. The CDR3 DNA follows: TGTGCCAGCAGCGCTACCGGGACGTACAATGAGCAGTTCTTC.

The chain couples TRBV5-1 to TRBJ2-3, with a tentative D call TRBD1 (6 bases). Trimming removed 3 bases from V and 2 bases from J, with 7 bases in between. CDR3 length: 13 residues. Germline V gene lookup returns CDR1 SGHRS and CDR2 YFSETQ. Written as DNA, the CDR3 is TGCGCCAGCAGCTGGACAGCCACAGATACGCAGTATTTT. It codes for CASSWTATDTQYF. Supplemented by reference TRBV5-1 and TRBJ2-3, the full variable domain reads KAGVTQTPRYLIKTRGQQVTLSCSPISGHRSVSWYQQTPGQGLQFLFEYFSETQRNKGNFPGRFSGRQFSNSRSEMNVSTLELGDSALYLCASSWTATDTQYFGPGTRLTVL.

The V call is TRBV5-1, the J call TRBJ2-7, with 7 bases that match TRBD1. Germline CDR1 is SGHRS and CDR2 is YFSETQ. This CDR3 contains 15 residues. Trimming removed 3 bases from V and 0 bases from J; junction bases left unmatched: 6. The CDR3: CASSYGTALSYEQYF. The CDR3 DNA reads as TGCGCCAGCAGCTACGGGACAGCCCTCTCCTACGAGCAGTACTTC.

This chain uses TRBV4-3 with TRBJ2-5; D perhaps matches TRBD1 (5 bases). The CDR3 has 16 amino acids. Germline lookup yields CDR1 LGHNA and CDR2 YSLEER. The V end lost 0 bases, the J end lost 2 bases, and 13 bases lay between the germline ends. The CDR3 region is CASSQDFRGGQETQYF. CDR3 in DNA: TGCGCCAGCAGCCAAGATTTTAGGGGTGGGCAAGAGACCCAGTACTTC.

Ten or more counts support this clonotype. At one end, the junction sequence differs from germline, possibly due to a read error. This chain links TRBV5-1 with TRBJ2-5; a possible D gene is TRBD1 (5 bases). The CDR3 length is 13 residues. Germline values: CDR1 SGHRS, CDR2 YFSETQ. The DNA of the CDR3 is TGTGCCAGCAGCCTCGACAGTCAAGAGACCCAGTACTTC. It yields the protein CASSLDSQETQYF.

This clonotype was recorded a few times. The gene calls are TRBV12-3 or TRBV12-4 and TRBJ2-5; 11 nucleotides align to TRBD2. The CDR3 runs 15 residues. J gave up 4 bases and V 6 bases, and 7 bases lay outside the gene matches. The CDR3 nucleotides are TGTGCCAGCAGCTCTTTAGCGGGGGGGCGAGAGACCCAGTACTTC. Translated: CASSSLAGGRETQYF.

V gene TRBV7-3 combines with J gene TRBJ1-1, with TRBD1 matching 7 bases. The CDR3 spans 14 residues. Germline V gene data show CDR1 as SGHTA and CDR2 as FQGTGA. The trim removed 5 bases at V and 2 bases at J, leaving 5 bases unmatched. CDR3 amino acids: CASSETGVNTEAFF. The CDR3, as DNA: TGTGCCAGCAGCGAAACAGGGGTAAACACTGAAGCTTTCTTT.

In its sample, this clonotype was seen many times. The chain combines TRBV12-3 or TRBV12-4 with TRBJ2-5; TRBD2 might be the D (6 bases). The CDR3 length is 14 residues. Trimming stripped 3 bases from V and 5 bases from J, with 13 bases between. CDR3 region: CASSFSGGKETQYF. DNA for the CDR3: TGTGCCAGCAGTTTCTCCGGGGGTAAGGAGACCCAGTACTTC.

The V gene is TRBV9, the J gene TRBJ2-3; 9 nucleotides align to TRBD2. The CDR3 sequence is 17 residues long. Germline lookup yields CDR1 SGDLS and CDR2 YYNGEE. The trim removed 4 bases at V and 4 bases at J, leaving 13 bases unmatched. The CDR3 spells CASSLPPASGAADTQYF. The DNA for the CDR3 is TGTGCCAGCAGCCTCCCCCCGGCTAGCGGGGCTGCAGATACGCAGTATTTT. Full variable domain (missing parts from reference TRBV9 and TRBJ2-3): DSGVTQTPKHLITATGQRVTLRCSPRSGDLSVYWYQQSLDQGLQFLIQYYNGEERAKGNILERFSAQQFPDLHSELNLSSLELGDSALYFCASSLPPASGAADTQYFGPGTRLTVL.

J is TRBJ2-1 and V is TRBV18; TRBD2 matches 14 bases. J gave up 8 bases and V 6 bases, and 3 bases lay outside the gene matches. Germline values: CDR1 KGHSH, CDR2 LQKENI. This CDR3 is built from 14 residues. CDR3 bases: TGTGCCAGCTCGGGACTAGCGGGAGTATATGAGCAGTTCTTC. It encodes CASSGLAGVYEQFF.